This T cell receptor beta chain was retrieved from a study of T-cell memory formation after mild COVID-19. Study in general: Most TCR clusters belonged to a single donor.

TCRdb reprocessed the 5' RACE reads via MiXCR and lists one record per CDR3 protein. The repertoire holds about 150,000 distinct CDR3 sequences, with 13% as singletons. The study's findings and limits: Pre-infection memory contained some responding clones, which suggested that cross-reactive memory had joined. CM and EM subsets held most contracting CD4+ clones; EMRA held CD8+ ones.

This clonotype was found a few times. Its antigen is not known. This clonotype originated in a man aged 18 to 29 who had mild COVID-19 (a few samples of this study predate the infection). Cell type and time point are not known. Input material: PBMCs or a T cell subset sorted from them (not recorded which).

The CDR3: CASSSGTGSETQYF. Written as DNA, the CDR3 is TGTGCCAGCAGCTCAGGGACAGGGTCAGAGACCCAGTACTTC. V usage is TRBV7-2 and J usage is TRBJ2-5; 9 bases are shared with TRBD1. The CDR3 is 14 amino acids. V lost 4 bases, J lost 4 bases, and 4 bases stayed unmatched. Looked up from germline, CDR1 is SGHTA and CDR2 is FQGNSA.